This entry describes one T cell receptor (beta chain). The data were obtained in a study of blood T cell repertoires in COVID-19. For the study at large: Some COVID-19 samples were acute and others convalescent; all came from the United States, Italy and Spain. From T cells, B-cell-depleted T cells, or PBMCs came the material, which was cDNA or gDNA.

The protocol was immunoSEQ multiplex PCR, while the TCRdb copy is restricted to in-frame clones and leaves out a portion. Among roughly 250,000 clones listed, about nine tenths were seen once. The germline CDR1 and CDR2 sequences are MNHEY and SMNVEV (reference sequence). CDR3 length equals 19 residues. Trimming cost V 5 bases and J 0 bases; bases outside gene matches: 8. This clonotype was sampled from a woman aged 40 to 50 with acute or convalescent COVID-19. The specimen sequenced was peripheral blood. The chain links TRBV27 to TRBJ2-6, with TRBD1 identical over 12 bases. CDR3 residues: CASSLGTGGLISGANVLTF. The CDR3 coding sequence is TGTGCCAGCAGTCTCGGGACAGGGGGCCTGATCTCTGGGGCCAACGTCCTGACTTTC.